This TCR beta chain emerged from a study of cytomegalovirus exposure and HLA in healthy donors. Overall study findings and caveats: In vitro data verified a few CMV-associated chains as specific for CMV antigens. Fewer than 200 TCR beta chains were listed as cytomegalovirus-associated.

60 Vbeta and 13 Jbeta primers were used in PCR. The repertoire was sequenced with immunoSEQ multiplex PCR; TCRdb's copy has only in-frame clones and lacks some. The sample consists of 100,000 to 150,000 clones, 70% to 85% of them appearing once. To note about this clone: Its antigen is undetermined.

Whereas donors were nominally healthy upon sampling, unrecorded immune exposures were probable. With V trimmed by 4 bases and J by 3 bases, 12 bases remained unmatched. From germline, CDR1 is SGHRS and CDR2 YFSETQ. This CDR3 is built from 17 residues. The sequencing input was PBMCs. This receptor was obtained from a human donor in good health. The chain is built from TRBV5-1 and TRBJ2-4, with 8 bases lining up with TRBD2. The chain's CDR3 is CASSPLLAGRDKNIQYF. CDR3 bases: TGCGCCAGCAGCCCCCTCTTAGCGGGAAGGGACAAAAACATTCAGTACTTC.